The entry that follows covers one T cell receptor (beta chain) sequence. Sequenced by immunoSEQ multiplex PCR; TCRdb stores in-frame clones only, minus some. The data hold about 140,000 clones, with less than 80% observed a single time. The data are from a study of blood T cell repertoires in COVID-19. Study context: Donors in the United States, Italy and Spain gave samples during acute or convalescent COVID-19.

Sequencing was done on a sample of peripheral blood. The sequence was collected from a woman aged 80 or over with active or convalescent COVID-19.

CDR3 loop: CASSLVGGSGSETQYF. DNA of the CDR3: TGTGCCAGCAGCTTAGTGGGGGGTTCAGGCTCCGAGACCCAGTACTTC. V usage is TRBV11-2 and J usage is TRBJ2-5, with TRBD2 as a possible D gene (6 bases). Germline V CDR1 and CDR2: SGHAT, FQNNGV. Trimming took 1 base from V and 5 from J, leaving 17 bases between them. The CDR3 sequence is 16 residues long. The full variable domain, its missing parts supplied by reference TRBV11-2 and TRBJ2-5, is EAGVAQSPRYKIIEKRQSVAFWCNPISGHATLYWYQQILGQGPKLLIQFQNNGVVDDSQLPKDRFSAERLKGVDSTLKIQPAKLEDSAVYLCASSLVGGSGSETQYFGPGTRLLVL.